Listed here are 6 T cell receptor beta chains from one sample, sequenced in a study of T-cell reconstitution after alpha-beta-depleted transplantation in children. General observations from the study: Once a year had passed after transplant, T-cell counts and diversity came mostly from newly produced T cells.

Construction of the TCRbeta library involved unique molecular identifiers. TCRdb re-called the PCR reads with MiXCR, one entry per CDR3 protein. Found here are around 300,000 distinct CDR3 sequences, roughly 8.2% of them singletons; the top ten hold about 9.1%. Their specific antigens are unknown. The specimen comprised peripheral blood, sampled 360 days after TCRalphabeta/CD19-depleted stem cell transplant. These receptor sequences come from a female patient aged 2-9 years who had a stem cell transplant for Fanconi anemia, so the T cells may come from the graft donor.

In this sample, this clonotype turned up a few times. The rearrangement uses TRBV19 and TRBJ1-5, with D possibly being TRBD1 (5 bases). Germline assignment: CDR1 LNHDA and CDR2 SQIVND (reference sequence). The ends were cut back, 3 bases at V and 4 bases at J, with 16 bases in the middle. This CDR3 is 16 amino acids long. CDR3 amino acids: CASSIRGTIMNQPQHF. The CDR3, as DNA: TGTGCCAGTAGTATTAGAGGGACCATTATGAATCAGCCCCAGCATTTT.

At least ten counts were recorded for this clonotype. The gene calls are TRBV28 and TRBJ2-3, with D uncertain. Trimming pared 5 bases from V and 2 bases from J, leaving 8 bases between. This CDR3 is built from 13 residues. Germline CDR1 reads MDHEN; CDR2 reads SYDVKM. CDR3 DNA sequence: TGTGCCAGCAGTCTCCCCCCCACAGATACGCAGTATTTT. Translated, it gives CASSLPPTDTQYF.

This clonotype was recorded at least ten times. The chain couples TRBV9 to TRBJ1-2; D remains ambiguous. The germline gives CDR1 SGDLS, CDR2 YYNGEE. Trimming left V 0 bases short and J 2 bases short, with 5 bases between. This CDR3 contains 13 residues. As DNA, the CDR3 is TGTGCCAGCAGCGTAGGGAGCAACTATGGCTACACCTTC. As protein: CASSVGSNYGYTF.

This clonotype has a count of ten or more. J is TRBJ2-1 and V is TRBV29-1, with 13 bases lining up with TRBD2. Germline CDR1 is SQVTM and CDR2 is ANQGSEA. Trimming removed 5 bases from V and 7 bases from J; junction bases left unmatched: 8. CDR3 length: 15 amino acids. The CDR3 spells CSVLRLAGGNNEQFF. DNA of the CDR3: TGCAGCGTTCTTCGACTAGCGGGAGGCAATAATGAGCAGTTCTTC.

In its sample, this clonotype was seen many times. The V and J genes are TRBV5-1 and TRBJ2-3; D not certain. The CDR3 has 14 residues. Germline-derived CDR1 and CDR2 are SGHRS and YFSETQ. V lost 5 bases and J 0 bases, leaving 10 bases between the germline ends. The CDR3 DNA sequence: TGCGCCAGCAGTTTTGGGCCGAGCACAGATACGCAGTATTTT. This codes for CASSFGPSTDTQYF.

J is TRBJ2-2 and V is TRBV5-6, with D possibly being TRBD1 (6 bases). CDR3 size: 16 residues. Looked up from germline, CDR1 is SGHDT and CDR2 is YYEEEE. Trimming cost V 0 bases and J 3 bases, with 12 bases left between them. CDR3 DNA sequence: TGTGCCAGCAGCTTGGACCGGGACACATACACCGGGGAGCTGTTTTTT. Amino acids: CASSLDRDTYTGELFF.